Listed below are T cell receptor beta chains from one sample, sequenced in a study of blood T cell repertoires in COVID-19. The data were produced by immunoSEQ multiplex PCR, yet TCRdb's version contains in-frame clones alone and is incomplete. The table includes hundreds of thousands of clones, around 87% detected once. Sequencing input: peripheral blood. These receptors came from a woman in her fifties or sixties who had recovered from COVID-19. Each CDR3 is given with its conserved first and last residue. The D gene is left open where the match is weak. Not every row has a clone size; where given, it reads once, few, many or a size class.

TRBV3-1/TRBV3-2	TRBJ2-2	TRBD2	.	TGTGCCTCGAAACTGACTAGCGGGAGGAAGGGCACCGGGGAGCTGTTTTTT	CASKLTSGRKGTGELFF
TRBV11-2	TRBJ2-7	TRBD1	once	TGTGCCAGCAGCTCGTCCCGGGACAGGGGCCACGAGCAGTACTTC	CASSSSRDRGHEQYF
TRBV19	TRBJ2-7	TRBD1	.	TGTGCCAGTAGTAGAAGAACAGGGGCACCTCCCGAGCAGTACTTC	CASSRRTGAPPEQYF
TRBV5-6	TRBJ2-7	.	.	TGTGCCAGCAGCTTGGTGTCTTACGAGCAGTACTTC	CASSLVSYEQYF
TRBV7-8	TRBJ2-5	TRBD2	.	TGTGCCAGCAGCCCAAGGGCCACGGGGGCTAGCGGGAGGGCCGGGGAGACCCAGTACTTC	CASSPRATGASGRAGETQYF
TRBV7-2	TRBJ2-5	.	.	TGTGCCAGCAGCCCCCCGACAGACCAAGAGACCCAGTACTTC	CASSPPTDQETQYF
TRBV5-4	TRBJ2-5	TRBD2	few	TGTGCCAGCAGACCGGGACTAGTTAGGAGTGAGACCCAGTACTTC	CASRPGLVRSETQYF
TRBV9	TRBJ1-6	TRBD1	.	TGTGCCAGCAGCGTAGGTCGGGTGACAGGGGATTCACCCCTCCACTTT	CASSVGRVTGDSPLHF
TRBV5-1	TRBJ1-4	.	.	TGCGCCAGCAGCTCGGGGATGACTAATGAAAAACTGTTTTTT	CASSSGMTNEKLFF
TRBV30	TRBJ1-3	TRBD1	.	TGTGCCTGGAAAGTACCGGGGCGACCAGGGGGCGCTGGAAACACCATATATTTT	CAWKVPGRPGGAGNTIYF
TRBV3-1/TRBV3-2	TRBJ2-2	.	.	TGTGCCAGCAGCCAGGCTACCGGGGAGCTGTTTTTT	CASSQATGELFF
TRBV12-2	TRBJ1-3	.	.	TGTGCAAGTCGCTTAGTAATCTCTGGAAACACCATATATTTT	CASRLVISGNTIYF
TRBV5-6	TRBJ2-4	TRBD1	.	TGTGCCAGCAGCCGCGCCGGGGCCAGGGGGGCCAAAAACATTCAGTACTTC	CASSRAGARGAKNIQYF
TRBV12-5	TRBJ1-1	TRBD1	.	TGTGCTAGTGGTTTGGTACTCGACAGGGGGCTTTCTGAAGCTTTCTTT	CASGLVLDRGLSEAFF
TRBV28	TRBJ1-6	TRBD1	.	TGTGCCAGCAGTTTCCTTAGGGGGCACGATAATTCACCCCTCCACTTT	CASSFLRGHDNSPLHF
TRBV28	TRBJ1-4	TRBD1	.	TGTGCCAGCAGGGACACACAGGGGGGACAAAAACTGTTTTTT	CASRDTQGGQKLFF
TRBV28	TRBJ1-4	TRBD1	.	TGTGCCAGCCTTCAGTCAGGGGGCCGGGAAAAACTGTTTTTT	CASLQSGGREKLFF
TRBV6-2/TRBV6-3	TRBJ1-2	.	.	TGTGCCAGCAGTCGGGACACCTCGGGCGGCTACACCTTC	CASSRDTSGGYTF
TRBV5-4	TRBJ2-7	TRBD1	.	TGTGCCAGCAGCCCACCGGACAGGTCCTACGAGCAGTACTTC	CASSPPDRSYEQYF
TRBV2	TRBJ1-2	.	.	TGTGCCAGCAGTGACCGGGGTCGCGGCTACACCTTC	CASSDRGRGYTF
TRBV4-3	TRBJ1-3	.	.	TGCGCCAGCAGCCAAGGGAGGGGAAACACCATATATTTT	CASSQGRGNTIYF
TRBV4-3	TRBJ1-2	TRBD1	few	TGCGCCAGCAGCCAAGTACAGGGATCAGGGGGGAGTACCTTC	CASSQVQGSGGSTF
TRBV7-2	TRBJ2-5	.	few	TGTGCCAGCAGCTTCAATGGGGCTCGGGAGACCCAGTACTTC	CASSFNGARETQYF
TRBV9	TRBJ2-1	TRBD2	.	TGTGCCAGCAGCGTAACTAGCGAACGATCCTACAATGAGCAGTTCTTC	CASSVTSERSYNEQFF
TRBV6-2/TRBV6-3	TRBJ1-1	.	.	TGTGCCAGCAGTTTGATGAGGGGAGGTTCGGCTTTCTTT	CASSLMRGGSAFF
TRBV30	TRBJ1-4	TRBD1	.	TGTGCCTGGAGACCAGGGGGTAGTGAAAAACTGTTTTTT	CAWRPGGSEKLFF
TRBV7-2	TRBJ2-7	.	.	TGTGCCAGCAGCTCCCAGCCGGGATCTTCCTACGAGCAGTACTTC	CASSSQPGSSYEQYF
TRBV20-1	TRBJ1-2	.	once	TGCAGTGCTAGAGATAGTTATGGCTACACCTTC	CSARDSYGYTF
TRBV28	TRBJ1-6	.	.	TGTGCCAGCAGCCCGCGGGGGGGGCGGCTCATCAATTCACCCCTCCACTTT	CASSPRGGRLINSPLHF